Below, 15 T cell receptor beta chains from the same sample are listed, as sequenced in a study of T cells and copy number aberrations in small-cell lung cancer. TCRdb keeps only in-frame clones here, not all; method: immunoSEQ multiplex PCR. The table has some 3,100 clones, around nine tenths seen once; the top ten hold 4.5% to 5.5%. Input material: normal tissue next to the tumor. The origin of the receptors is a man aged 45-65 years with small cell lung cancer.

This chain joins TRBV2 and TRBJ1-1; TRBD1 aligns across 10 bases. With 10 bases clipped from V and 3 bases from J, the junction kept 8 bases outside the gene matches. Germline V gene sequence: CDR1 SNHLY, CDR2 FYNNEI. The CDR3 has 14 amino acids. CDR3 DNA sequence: TGTGCCACCATACCCGGGACAGGGGACACTGAAGCTTTCTTT. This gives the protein CATIPGTGDTEAFF.

The CDR3: CASRETGNTIYF. CDR3 nucleotide sequence: TGTGCCAGCAGAGAGACTGGAAACACCATATATTTT. This chain uses TRBV7-2 with TRBJ1-3; no definite D call. V was pared by 6 bases and J by 2 bases, with 5 bases between. The CDR3 extends over 12 amino acids. Per germline, CDR1 SGHTA and CDR2 FQGNSA.

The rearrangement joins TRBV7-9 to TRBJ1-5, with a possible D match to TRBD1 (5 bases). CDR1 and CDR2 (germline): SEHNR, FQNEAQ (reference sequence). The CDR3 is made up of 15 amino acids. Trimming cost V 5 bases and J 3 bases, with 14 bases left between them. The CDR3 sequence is CASSPSGGLNQPQHF. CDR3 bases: TGTGCCAGCAGCCCCAGTGGGGGTCTCAATCAGCCCCAGCATTTT.

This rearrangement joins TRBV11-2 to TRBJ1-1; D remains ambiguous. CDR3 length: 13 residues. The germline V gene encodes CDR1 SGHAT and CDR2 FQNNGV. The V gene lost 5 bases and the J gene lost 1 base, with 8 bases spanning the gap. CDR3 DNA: TGTGCCAGCAGCCACCGGGGGAACACTGAAGCTTTCTTT. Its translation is CASSHRGNTEAFF.

Written as DNA, the CDR3 is TGTGCCAGCAGCTTAGCGACAGGGAACATCAATGAAAAACTGTTTTTT. It encodes CASSLATGNINEKLFF. The chain carries TRBV7-8 and TRBJ1-4, with 7 bases fitting TRBD1. V was clipped by 0 bases and J by 5 bases; unmatched bases: 6. The CDR3 is 16 amino acids. Germline CDR1 SGHVS, CDR2 FQNEAQ.

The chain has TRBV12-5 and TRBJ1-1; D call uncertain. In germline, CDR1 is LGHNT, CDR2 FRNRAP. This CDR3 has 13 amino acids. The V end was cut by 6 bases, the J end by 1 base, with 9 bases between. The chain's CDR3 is CASGPGGNTEAFF. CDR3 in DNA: TGTGCTAGTGGCCCGGGCGGGAACACTGAAGCTTTCTTT.

CDR3 sequence: CASSLWGTANTEAFF. In DNA, the CDR3 is TGCGCCAGCAGCTTGTGGGGGACAGCGAACACTGAAGCTTTCTTT. V gene TRBV5-1 combines with J gene TRBJ1-1; 7 bases align to TRBD1. The V gene end was trimmed by 1 base and the J gene end by 1 base; junction bases not matched to a gene: 4. The CDR3 covers 15 residues. Germline loops: CDR1 SGHRS, CDR2 YFSETQ.

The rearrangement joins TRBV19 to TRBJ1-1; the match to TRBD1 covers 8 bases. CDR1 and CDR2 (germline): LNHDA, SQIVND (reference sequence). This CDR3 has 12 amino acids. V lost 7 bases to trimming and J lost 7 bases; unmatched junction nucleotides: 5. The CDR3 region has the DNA TGTGCCAGTACTCAGGGGGCGGTTGAAGCTTTCTTT. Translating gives CASTQGAVEAFF.

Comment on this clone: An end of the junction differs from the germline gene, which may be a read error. In DNA, the CDR3 is TGCAGCGCTGAAAGGGGCGGCTATGGCTACACCTTC. Protein sequence: CSAERGGYGYTF. V is TRBV29-1 and J is TRBJ1-2; D might be TRBD1 (5 bases). CDR1 SQVTM and CDR2 ANQGSEA come from the germline V gene. This CDR3 has 12 residues. Combining the CDR3 with reference TRBV29-1 and TRBJ1-2 gives the whole variable domain SAVISQKPSRDICQRGTSLTIQCQVDSQVTMMFWYRQQPGQSLTLIATANQGSEATYESGFVIDKFPISRPNLTFSTLTVSNMSPEDSSIYLCSAERGGYGYTFGSGTRLTVV.

CDR3 DNA sequence: TGTGCCAGCAGTTGGACAATTGAAGCTTTCTTT. Its translation: CASSWTIEAFF. The rearrangement joins TRBV2 to TRBJ1-1, with D tentatively TRBD1 (5 bases). CDR1 is SNHLY and CDR2 is FYNNEI in the germline V gene. CDR3 length: 11 amino acids. V was cut by 5 bases and J by 7 bases, with 8 bases left in between. Full variable domain (rest looked up from reference TRBV2 and TRBJ1-1): EPEVTQTPSHQVTQMGQEVILRCVPISNHLYFYWYRQILGQKVEFLVSFYNNEISEKSEIFDDQFSVERPDGSNFTLKIRSTKLEDSAMYFCASSWTIEAFFGQGTRLTVV.

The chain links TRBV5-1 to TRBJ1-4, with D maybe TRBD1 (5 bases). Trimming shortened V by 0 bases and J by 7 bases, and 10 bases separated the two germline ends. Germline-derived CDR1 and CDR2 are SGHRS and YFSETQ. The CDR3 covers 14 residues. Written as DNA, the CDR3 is TGCGCCAGCAGCTTGGGAGGGGAGGGTGAAAAACTGTTTTTT. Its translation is CASSLGGEGEKLFF.

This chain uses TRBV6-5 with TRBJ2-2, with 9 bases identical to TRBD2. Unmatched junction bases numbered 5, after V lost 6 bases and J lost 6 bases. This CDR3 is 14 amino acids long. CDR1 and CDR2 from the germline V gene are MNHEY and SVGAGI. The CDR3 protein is CASRDSGGSGELFF. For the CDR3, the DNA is TGTGCCAGCAGAGATAGCGGGGGTTCCGGGGAGCTGTTTTTT.

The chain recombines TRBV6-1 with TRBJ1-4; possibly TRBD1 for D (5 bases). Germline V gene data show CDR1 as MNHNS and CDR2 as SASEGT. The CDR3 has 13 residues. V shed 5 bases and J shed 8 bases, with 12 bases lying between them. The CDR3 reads CASSKGEEEKLFF. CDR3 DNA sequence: TGTGCCAGCAGTAAAGGGGAGGAAGAAAAACTGTTTTTT.

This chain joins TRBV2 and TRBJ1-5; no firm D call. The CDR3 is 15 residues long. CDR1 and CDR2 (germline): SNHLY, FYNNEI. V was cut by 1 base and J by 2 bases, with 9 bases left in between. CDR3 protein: CASSEEAEGNQPQHF. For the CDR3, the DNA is TGTGCCAGCAGTGAAGAAGCGGAGGGCAATCAGCCCCAGCATTTT. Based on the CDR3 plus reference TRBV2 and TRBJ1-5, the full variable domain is EPEVTQTPSHQVTQMGQEVILRCVPISNHLYFYWYRQILGQKVEFLVSFYNNEISEKSEIFDDQFSVERPDGSNFTLKIRSTKLEDSAMYFCASSEEAEGNQPQHFGDGTRLSIL.

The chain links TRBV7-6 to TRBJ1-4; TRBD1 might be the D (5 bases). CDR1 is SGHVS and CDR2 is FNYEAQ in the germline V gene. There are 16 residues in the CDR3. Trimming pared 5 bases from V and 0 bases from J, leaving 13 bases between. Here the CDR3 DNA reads TGTGCCAGCAGCCCCCGGGGGGGATCAACTAATGAAAAACTGTTTTTT. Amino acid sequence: CASSPRGGSTNEKLFF.